This TCR beta chain derives from a study of response to subunit inactivated influenza vaccine. Study findings and constraints: Researchers suggested that each seasonal influenza vaccination recruits few new T cells.

Only a few counts were recorded for this clonotype. What it recognizes is unknown. TCRdb re-called the RT-PCR reads with MiXCR, one entry per CDR3 protein. The sample consists of around 650,000 distinct CDR3 sequences, around a sixth of them appearing once. CDR1 is SEHNR and CDR2 is FQNEAQ in the germline V gene (reference sequence). Trimming cost V 5 bases and J 2 bases; bases outside gene matches: 5. The CDR3 runs to 15 residues. The receptor was derived from a man between 50 and 59 years old who received an inactivated influenza vaccine. The sample was PBMCs from blood, taken approximately 12 days after vaccination. The chain uses TRBV7-9 and TRBJ2-3, with TRBD2 identical over 9 bases. CDR3 sequence: CASSPRGGTTDTQYF. In nucleotides, the CDR3 is TGTGCCAGCAGCCCGCGGGGGGGCACCACAGATACGCAGTATTTT.